The rows below give T cell receptor beta chains drawn from one sample of a study of control samples from healthy donors and cancer patients. The repertoire was sequenced with immunoSEQ multiplex PCR; TCRdb's copy has only in-frame clones and lacks some. The data show about 220,000 clones, with about 94% seen just once and over 1.2% held by the top ten. Sequencing was performed on blood. The receptors here all came from a man aged 45-65 years in good health. Both conserved end residues are part of each CDR3. The D gene is left open where the match is weak. A row's size may be missing; if present it is once, few, many or a size class.

TRBV24-1	.	.	TRBJ1-1	TGTGCCACCAGTTCTTCCGGCCTCGGAGCTTTCTTT	CATSSSGLGAFF
TRBV5-1	.	.	TRBJ2-5	TGCGCCAGCAGCCTGGACCCTAAAGGACAAGAGACCCAGTACTTC	CASSLDPKGQETQYF
TRBV15	.	.	TRBJ2-7	TGTGCCACCAGCCCCCGGCTAGAGGTTTCTAGCGAGCAGTACTTC	CATSPRLEVSSEQYF
TRBV19	.	.	TRBJ1-2	TGTGCCAGTAGTATTACAGGGATCTATGGCTACACCTTC	CASSITGIYGYTF
TRBV4-2	once	.	TRBJ1-1	TGTGCCAGCAGCCAAGATGGAGACAGTGGGACTGAAGCTTTCTTT	CASSQDGDSGTEAFF
TRBV14	.	TRBD2	TRBJ2-3	TGTGCCAGCGGGATGGGACTCAGCGGGGGTTGGGATACGCAGTATTTT	CASGMGLSGGWDTQYF
TRBV29-1	.	.	TRBJ1-2	TGCAGCGTTGTGCCTTTCCGGGACTCCGAAAGGAATGGCTACACCTTC	CSVVPFRDSERNGYTF
TRBV5-1	few	.	TRBJ1-3	TGCGCCAGCAGTCAAGGGGACTCTGGAAACACCATATATTTT	CASSQGDSGNTIYF
TRBV18	.	TRBD1	TRBJ1-6	TGTGCCAGCTCAGCGACAGGGGAGGAGTCACCCCTCCACTTT	CASSATGEESPLHF
TRBV30	.	TRBD1	TRBJ1-6	TGTGCCTGGAGTGTACAGGGGGCTCTTTTGGGTAATTCACCCCTCCACTTT	CAWSVQGALLGNSPLHF
TRBV2	.	.	TRBJ2-7	TGTGCCAGCAGTACCATGGGGTCCCCAACCTACGAGCAGTACTTC	CASSTMGSPTYEQYF
TRBV13	.	TRBD1	TRBJ1-2	TGTGCCAGCAGCCTTTTTGGGACAGGGGTCTATGGCTACACCTTC	CASSLFGTGVYGYTF
TRBV3-1/TRBV3-2	.	.	TRBJ2-5	TGTGCCAGCAGCCAAGTTCGAGACTATCGGTACTTC	CASSQVRDYRYF
TRBV5-1	.	.	TRBJ1-5	TGCGCCAGCAGCTTGGAAGGGAAGGTCAAGAAAAGCAATCAGCCCCAGCATTTT	CASSLEGKVKKSNQPQHF
TRBV18	.	.	TRBJ2-3	TGTGCCAGCTCACGTGACTTACCAAGTACAGATACGCAGTATTTT	CASSRDLPSTDTQYF
TRBV2	.	.	TRBJ1-2	TGTGCCAGCAGTGAACAGGCAGGGAACTATGGCTACACCTTC	CASSEQAGNYGYTF
TRBV19	once	.	TRBJ1-4	TGTGCCAGTGAGGAGGATGAAAAACTGTTTTTT	CASEEDEKLFF
TRBV5-1	.	.	TRBJ1-1	TGCGCCAGCAGCTTGGCCTCCGGACGGAACACTGAAGCTTTCTTT	CASSLASGRNTEAFF
TRBV5-1	.	TRBD2	TRBJ2-1	TGCGCCAGCAGCTTGGGTAGCGGGGGCAATGAGCAGTTCTTC	CASSLGSGGNEQFF
TRBV7-2	once	TRBD1	TRBJ1-1	TGTGCCAGCAGCTCCCGGACAGGGAGCGTACTGACTGAAGCTTTCTTT	CASSSRTGSVLTEAFF
TRBV12-5	.	TRBD1	TRBJ1-3	TGTGCTAGTGGTTTCCCCTGGACAGGGGCAAACACCATATATTTT	CASGFPWTGANTIYF
TRBV2	.	.	TRBJ2-7	TGTGCCAGCAGCCTCACAGAAGACTACGAGCAGTACTTC	CASSLTEDYEQYF
TRBV11-3	once	.	TRBJ2-2	TGTGCCAGCAGCTTAGATGGAACCGGGGAGCTGTTTTTT	CASSLDGTGELFF
TRBV30	.	.	TRBJ1-2	TGTGCCTACCTCTCTCCCGGGACCGTCTATGGCTACACCTTC	CAYLSPGTVYGYTF
TRBV5-1	.	.	TRBJ2-1	TGCGCCAGCAGCCTATCGTACCGGGCCGACAATGAGCAGTTCTTC	CASSLSYRADNEQFF
TRBV5-1	.	TRBD2	TRBJ2-1	TGCGCCAGCAGATACGGACTAGCGGGGGGATACAATGAGCAGTTCTTC	CASRYGLAGGYNEQFF
TRBV2	.	.	TRBJ1-5	TGTGCCAGCAGTGAAAGGACACCTAATCAGCCCCAGCATTTT	CASSERTPNQPQHF
TRBV9	.	TRBD2	TRBJ2-1	TGTGCCAGCAGTCCAGCGGGGGATTCCTACAATGAGCAGTTCTTC	CASSPAGDSYNEQFF
TRBV27	.	.	TRBJ1-1	TGTGCCAGCAGTAGCAGGGATAAAGCTTTCTTT	CASSSRDKAFF
TRBV7-2	.	TRBD1	TRBJ1-3	TGTGCCAGCAGCTTCCTACAGGGGGCGGCTGGAAACACCATATATTTT	CASSFLQGAAGNTIYF
TRBV11-2	.	TRBD2	TRBJ2-1	TGTGCCAGCAGCTTGGCGGGGGGGCCTTGGGAGCAGTTCTTC	CASSLAGGPWEQFF
TRBV6-1	.	.	TRBJ1-1	TGTGCCAGCAGTGAAGCGGGACTAATGAACACTGAAGCTTTCTTT	CASSEAGLMNTEAFF